This entry lists 27 T cell receptor beta chains sequenced from one sample in a study of blood T cells in healthy people across ages. The second PCR ran roughly 7 to 12 cycles with a sample-barcoded 5' primer and J-beta primers. TCRdb used MiXCR to reprocess the 5' RACE reads, holding one entry per CDR3 protein. The top ten clones hold approximately 10% of a sample with about 1.6 million distinct CDR3 sequences, around 35% of them seen once. Sequencing was carried out using blood. Receptors originate from a woman in her 30s in good health.

The chain has TRBV7-9 and TRBJ1-5; D is ambiguous. The germline gives CDR1 SEHNR, CDR2 FQNEAQ (reference sequence). Trimming left V 5 bases short and J 2 bases short, with 10 bases between. This CDR3 spans 14 amino acids. CDR3 sequence reads: CASSPTIGNQPQHF. Here the CDR3 DNA reads TGTGCCAGCAGCCCTACTATCGGCAATCAGCCCCAGCATTTT.

This clonotype was counted a few times. The V call is TRBV20-1, the J call TRBJ1-3; no definite D call. Germline loops: CDR1 DFQATT, CDR2 SNEGSKA (reference sequence). CDR3 length: 15 amino acids. The V end lost 2 bases, the J end lost 0 bases, and 11 bases lay between the germline ends. The CDR3 sequence: CSARYPGSSGNTIYF. CDR3 coding DNA: TGCAGTGCTAGATATCCGGGGAGCTCTGGAAACACCATATATTTT.

The sample holds one count of this clonotype. This chain connects TRBV28 to TRBJ1-2; 7 bases fit TRBD1. Germline CDR1 and CDR2: MDHEN and SYDVKM. The length of the CDR3 is 14 residues. The junction had 5 bases not matched to a gene; V was cut back by 1 base and J by 6 bases. CDR3 nucleotides: TGTGCCAGCAGTTTATTCCGCAGGGGGGATGGCTACACCTTC. This sequence encodes CASSLFRRGDGYTF.

The chain has TRBV28 and TRBJ1-5; 7 positions match TRBD1. Germline loops: CDR1 MDHEN, CDR2 SYDVKM. This CDR3 spans 14 amino acids. Trimming took 3 bases from V and 7 from J; bases not matched to a gene: 6. The CDR3 sequence is CASSFRQGGQPQHF. The CDR3 DNA reads TGTGCCAGCAGTTTCCGACAGGGCGGGCAGCCCCAGCATTTT.

The table lists this clonotype with many counts. The chain joins TRBV29-1 to TRBJ2-1, with TRBD2 matching 10 bases. With 3 bases clipped from V and 10 bases from J, the junction kept 9 bases outside the gene matches. The CDR3 extends over 14 amino acids. Germline loops: CDR1 SQVTM, CDR2 ANQGSEA. CDR3 residues: CSVDEVAGGREQFF. CDR3 in DNA: TGCAGCGTTGATGAGGTAGCGGGGGGTAGGGAGCAGTTCTTC.

This chain joins TRBV29-1 and TRBJ1-4, with D maybe TRBD1 (5 bases). Germline V CDR1 and CDR2: SQVTM, ANQGSEA. Trimming removed 6 bases from V and 6 bases from J, with 14 bases in between. This CDR3 comprises 13 residues. The DNA for the CDR3 is TGCAGCGTCTTTGCTGGGGGGGATGAAAAACTGTTTTTT. Encoded protein: CSVFAGGDEKLFF.

This clonotype was counted between two and nine times. The chain carries TRBV4-1 and TRBJ1-4; D gene ambiguous. The CDR3 totals 18 residues. Trimming pared 4 bases from V and 4 bases from J, leaving 22 bases between. Germline assignment: CDR1 MGHRA and CDR2 YSYEKL. CDR3 protein: CASSPDPHPAPNNEKLFF. CDR3 bases: TGCGCCAGCAGCCCAGACCCCCACCCGGCACCAAATAATGAAAAACTGTTTTTT.

This clonotype was counted a few times. The V call is TRBV9, the J call TRBJ1-2, with D hard to call. Germline CDR1 reads SGDLS; CDR2 reads YYNGEE. CDR3 length: 15 amino acids. The V end was cut by 2 bases, the J end by 7 bases, with 18 bases between. CDR3: CASSVYGPQSVGYTF. The CDR3 DNA is TGTGCCAGCAGCGTCTACGGGCCCCAATCTGTTGGCTACACCTTC. Variable domain in full (rest from reference TRBV9 and TRBJ1-2): DSGVTQTPKHLITATGQRVTLRCSPRSGDLSVYWYQQSLDQGLQFLIQYYNGEERAKGNILERFSAQQFPDLHSELNLSSLELGDSALYFCASSVYGPQSVGYTFGSGTRLTVV.

V is TRBV11-2 and J is TRBJ1-4; no reliable D call. V was cut by 3 bases and J by 4 bases, with 9 bases left in between. This CDR3 comprises 14 residues. CDR1 is SGHAT, CDR2 FQNNGV, per germline. The CDR3 sequence: CASSLELLNEKLFF. CDR3 in DNA: TGTGCCAGCAGCTTGGAGCTACTTAATGAAAAACTGTTTTTT.

As to this clonotype: The junction does not match germline at one end; this may be a read error. The gene calls are TRBV29-1 and TRBJ1-4; maybe TRBD1 (6 bases). This CDR3 comprises 16 residues. The germline CDR1 and CDR2 sequences are SQVTM and ANQGSEA. Here the CDR3 reads CSVADGGLRTSEKLFF. CDR3 DNA sequence: TGCAGCGTTGCGGATGGGGGGCTTCGGACTAGTGAAAAACTGTTTTTT. Together with reference TRBV29-1 and TRBJ1-4, the CDR3 gives the full variable domain: SAVISQKPSRDICQRGTSLTIQCQVDSQVTMMFWYRQQPGQSLTLIATANQGSEATYESGFVIDKFPISRPNLTFSTLTVSNMSPEDSSIYLCSVADGGLRTSEKLFFGSGTQLSVL.

This clonotype was observed a few times. V usage is TRBV3-1 and J usage is TRBJ1-2; TRBD1 is a possible D gene (6 bases). The CDR3 loop spans 17 amino acids. The V end was cut by 0 bases, the J end by 4 bases, with 18 bases between. CDR1 is LGHDT, CDR2 YNNKEL, per germline (reference sequence). The CDR3: CASSQDPRQVGAYGYTF. CDR3 DNA sequence: TGTGCCAGCAGCCAAGACCCACGACAGGTCGGGGCCTATGGCTACACCTTC.

The chain links TRBV7-9 to TRBJ2-7, with a tentative D call TRBD2 (6 bases). This CDR3 spans 14 amino acids. The V gene's germline CDR1 is SEHNR and CDR2 FQNEAQ (reference sequence). V lost 6 bases and J 0 bases, leaving 12 bases between the germline ends. CDR3 sequence: CASSDRDFSYEQYF. DNA of the CDR3: TGTGCCAGCAGTGACCGGGACTTCTCCTACGAGCAGTACTTC.

In its sample, this clonotype was seen many times. The chain employs TRBV7-9 and TRBJ2-5; D uncertain. The CDR3 sequence is 12 residues long. Trimming cost V 2 bases and J 11 bases, with 12 bases left between them. Germline-derived CDR1 and CDR2 are SEHNR and FQNEAQ (reference sequence). CDR3 sequence reads: CASSLKVSAQYF. DNA for the CDR3: TGTGCCAGCAGCTTAAAAGTATCCGCGCAGTACTTC.

This clonotype was seen a few times. CDR3 sequence reads: CASSQDPWTAELHNEQFF. The CDR3 nucleotides read TGCGCCAGCAGCCAAGACCCCTGGACAGCGGAGCTTCACAATGAGCAGTTCTTC. V gene TRBV4-1 combines with J gene TRBJ2-1, with a weak D call TRBD1 (6 bases). The V end lost 0 bases, the J end lost 5 bases, and 20 bases lay between the germline ends. Looked up from germline, CDR1 is MGHRA and CDR2 is YSYEKL. This CDR3 is built from 18 residues.

V gene TRBV28 combines with J gene TRBJ2-5, with 13 bases identical to TRBD2. Germline trimming cut 4 bases from V and 2 bases from J; bases unmatched to any gene: 7. Germline CDR1 is MDHEN and CDR2 is SYDVKM. This CDR3 contains 17 residues. DNA of the CDR3: TGTGCCAGCAGTTCCGCCACTAGCGGGAGGGGGCAAGAGACCCAGTACTTC. It codes for CASSSATSGRGQETQYF.

The V call is TRBV28, the J call TRBJ2-3; D not certain. V lost 4 bases, J lost 6 bases, and 11 bases lay in between. The germline V gene has CDR1 MDHEN and CDR2 SYDVKM. This CDR3 spans 13 amino acids. The CDR3 sequence is CASSSLLGDTQYF. The CDR3 bases are TGTGCCAGCAGTTCCCTACTGGGGGATACGCAGTATTTT.

This clonotype was found many times. The chain recombines TRBV7-2 with TRBJ2-3, with TRBD2 matching over 10 bases. V was clipped by 5 bases and J by 5 bases; unmatched bases: 4. This CDR3 spans 14 amino acids. Germline-derived CDR1 and CDR2 are SGHTA and FQGNSA. In DNA form, the CDR3 reads TGTGCCAGCAGCGATACTAGCGGGGAAGATACGCAGTATTTT. Its protein product is CASSDTSGEDTQYF.

The rearrangement links TRBV15 to TRBJ1-1, with D possibly being TRBD1 (6 bases). This CDR3 spans 14 amino acids. Between the trimmed V and J ends, which lost 5 bases and 5 bases, there was a span of 15 bases. CDR1 is LNHNV, CDR2 YYDKDF, per germline (reference sequence). The CDR3 sequence: CATSGGQQWTEAFF. In DNA form, the CDR3 reads TGTGCCACCAGCGGGGGGCAACAATGGACTGAAGCTTTCTTT.

This clonotype has a handful of counts. The CDR3 DNA follows: TGCGCCAGCAGCCAAGATTGGGCCAATCAGCCCCAGCATTTT. The encoded protein is CASSQDWANQPQHF. The J gene is TRBJ1-5, the V gene TRBV4-1; D ambiguous. The V gene lost 0 bases and the J gene lost 3 bases, with 6 bases spanning the gap. The CDR3 runs to 14 residues. Germline V gives CDR1 MGHRA, CDR2 YSYEKL.

This clonotype was found a few times. The chain employs TRBV20-1 and TRBJ1-5; D is perhaps TRBD1 (5 bases). V was shortened by 1 base and J by 8 bases, with 18 bases between the two germline ends. Germline CDR1 DFQATT, CDR2 SNEGSKA (reference sequence). The CDR3 is 15 residues long. CDR3 coding DNA: TGCAGTGCTAGAGTTGGGGGGACCTTAGCCGAGCCCCAGCATTTT. This sequence encodes CSARVGGTLAEPQHF.

The chain combines TRBV2 with TRBJ1-5, with TRBD1 identical over 9 bases. V lost 7 bases to trimming and J lost 3 bases; unmatched junction nucleotides: 7. CDR1 is SNHLY and CDR2 is FYNNEI in the germline V gene. This CDR3 region has 15 residues. The CDR3 here is CASILDRGNNQPQHF. The DNA for the CDR3 is TGTGCCAGCATCCTCGACAGGGGGAACAATCAGCCCCAGCATTTT.

The chain combines TRBV20-1 with TRBJ1-5; TRBD1 matches 8 bases. The CDR3 is 13 residues long. Trimming cost V 5 bases and J 6 bases; bases outside gene matches: 6. From germline, CDR1 is DFQATT and CDR2 SNEGSKA (reference sequence). CDR3 sequence: CSAPGGSGQPQHF. DNA of the CDR3: TGCAGTGCTCCAGGGGGCTCTGGTCAGCCCCAGCATTTT.

This clonotype was observed a handful of times. The V gene is TRBV4-2, the J gene TRBJ1-5, with no clear D. This CDR3 has 14 amino acids. Germline V gene data show CDR1 as LGHNA and CDR2 as YNFKEQ. Trimming pared 2 bases from V and 0 bases from J, leaving 5 bases between. This CDR3 is CASSQFISNQPQHF. CDR3 coding DNA: TGTGCCAGCAGCCAATTCATTAGCAATCAGCCCCAGCATTTT.

This sequence joins TRBV6-1 and TRBJ2-7; D could derive from TRBD1 or TRBD2 (5 bases each). Trimming pared 6 bases from V and 5 bases from J, leaving 14 bases between. The V gene's germline CDR1 is MNHNS and CDR2 SASEGT. The CDR3 is 13 amino acids. DNA of the CDR3: TGTGCCAGCAGCGCGTCCGTGGGACACGAGCAGTACTTC. It codes for CASSASVGHEQYF.

The chain combines TRBV6-6 with TRBJ1-2; D is unclear. V gave up 6 bases and J gave up 14 bases, with 28 bases separating them. Germline loops: CDR1 MNHNY, CDR2 SVGAGI (reference sequence). The CDR3 covers 15 residues. The CDR3: CASSPRAGPLKDETF. Written as DNA, the CDR3 is TGTGCCAGCAGCCCCCGGGCGGGCCCTCTTAAGGATGAGACCTTC.

This clonotype was picked up many times. This rearrangement joins TRBV11-2 to TRBJ2-7; D is possibly TRBD2 (5 bases). CDR1 SGHAT and CDR2 FQNNGV come from the germline V gene. This CDR3 region has 14 residues. V lost 1 base, J lost 2 bases, and 9 bases lay in between. This chain's CDR3 is CASSLVGKAYEQYF. CDR3 sequence (DNA): TGTGCCAGCAGCTTAGTCGGGAAGGCCTACGAGCAGTACTTC.

The chain links TRBV29-1 to TRBJ1-6, with D perhaps matching TRBD1 (6 bases). There are 14 residues in the CDR3. Germline V CDR1 and CDR2: SQVTM, ANQGSEA. Deletions cut 4 bases from V and 10 bases from J, with 17 bases between. The CDR3: CSVALTGGSSPLHF. The CDR3 DNA reads as TGCAGCGTTGCCTTGACAGGTGGCTCGTCACCCCTCCACTTT.